One sample yielded the 15 T cell receptor beta chains listed below, sequenced in a study of CD8+ T cells in alopecia areata. Extraction of RNA preceded its reverse transcription into cDNA, which served as the sequencing template. TCRdb's table, derived via immunoSEQ multiplex PCR, lists solely in-frame clones and lacks some. The top ten clones hold 1.5% to 2% of a sample with about 180,000 clones, around 63% of them seen once. Specimen: CD4+ T cells sorted from blood, collected at week 0. These receptors all come from a human donor with alopecia areata.

The chain carries TRBV28 and TRBJ1-1; the match to TRBD1 covers 7 bases. Germline CDR1 is MDHEN and CDR2 is SYDVKM. The V segment lost 8 bases and the J segment 3 bases; nucleotides outside the gene matches: 3. The CDR3 extends over 12 amino acids. CDR3 sequence (DNA): TGTGCCAGCCAGGGACAGCACACTGAAGCTTTCTTT. It codes for CASQGQHTEAFF.

The chain links TRBV25-1 to TRBJ1-1; D is unclear. This CDR3 comprises 13 residues. V gave up 4 bases and J gave up 4 bases, with 10 bases separating them. Germline-derived CDR1 and CDR2 are MGHDK and SYGVNS. The CDR3 nucleotides read TGTGCCAGCAGTGCGCGGATGGGCACTGAAGCTTTCTTT. Amino acid sequence: CASSARMGTEAFF.

The rearrangement uses TRBV29-1 and TRBJ1-2; D gene unclear. This CDR3 spans 11 amino acids. The germline gives CDR1 SQVTM, CDR2 ANQGSEA. V was pared by 1 base and J by 6 bases, with 6 bases between. Written as DNA, the CDR3 is TGCAGCGTTGAAGTGTTGAATGGCTACACCTTC. Protein product: CSVEVLNGYTF. Supplemented by reference TRBV29-1 and TRBJ1-2, the full variable domain reads SAVISQKPSRDICQRGTSLTIQCQVDSQVTMMFWYRQQPGQSLTLIATANQGSEATYESGFVIDKFPISRPNLTFSTLTVSNMSPEDSSIYLCSVEVLNGYTFGSGTRLTVV.

This sequence joins TRBV11-1 and TRBJ2-5; D gene uncertain. The CDR3 loop spans 11 amino acids. V lost 1 base to trimming and J lost 3 bases, with 0 bases between them. Germline V gene data show CDR1 as SGHAT and CDR2 as FQDESV (reference sequence). CDR3 sequence: CASSLEETQYF. The DNA of the CDR3 is TGTGCCAGCAGCTTAGAAGAGACCCAGTACTTC. Complete variable domain (other parts from reference TRBV11-1 and TRBJ2-5): EAEVAQSPRYKITEKSQAVAFWCDPISGHATLYWYRQILGQGPELLVQFQDESVVDDSQLPKDRFSAERLKGVDSTLKIQPAELGDSAMYLCASSLEETQYFGPGTRLLVL.

V is TRBV29-1 and J is TRBJ2-3, with a possible D match to TRBD2 (6 bases). The CDR3 runs to 13 residues. The V gene's germline CDR1 is SQVTM and CDR2 ANQGSEA. V lost 4 bases and J lost 2, with 10 bases in between. In nucleotides, the CDR3 is TGCAGCGTTGGGGGACTTGACACAGATACGCAGTATTTT. Protein: CSVGGLDTDTQYF.

J is TRBJ1-1 and V is TRBV28; unclear D gene. Germline CDR1 reads MDHEN; CDR2 reads SYDVKM. With 3 bases removed from V and 7 bases from J, the gap between germline ends came to 6 bases. This CDR3 comprises 11 residues. CDR3 protein: CASSFLFEAFF. CDR3 nucleotide sequence: TGTGCCAGCAGTTTTCTGTTTGAAGCTTTCTTT.

This clone has more than one count but fewer than ten. The chain is built from TRBV28 and TRBJ1-1; TRBD1 matches at 11 bases. This CDR3 has 14 residues. V was clipped by 6 bases and J by 5 bases; unmatched bases: 5. Germline loops: CDR1 MDHEN, CDR2 SYDVKM. CDR3 in DNA: TGTGCCAGCAGACTAGGGACAGGGGGAACTGAAGCTTTCTTT. This gives the protein CASRLGTGGTEAFF.

In the case of this clone: Within the sample, other DNA sequences also encode this same CDR3. The chain recombines TRBV29-1 with TRBJ1-1; 7 bases are a match to TRBD1. CDR1 and CDR2 from the germline V gene are SQVTM and ANQGSEA. The J segment lost 2 bases and the V segment lost 1 base, leaving 4 bases of the junction unmatched. The CDR3 runs 14 residues. CDR3 region: CSVEGRQGNTEAFF. As DNA, the CDR3 is TGCAGCGTTGAAGGACGACAGGGTAACACTGAAGCTTTCTTT.

Sample share makes this clone medium-sized (0.01 to 0.1%). V usage is TRBV6-4 and J usage is TRBJ2-1; TRBD2 agrees at 8 bases. The germline V gene has CDR1 MRHNA and CDR2 SNTAGT. The CDR3 totals 15 residues. Trimming at V came to 0 bases and at J to 6 bases, leaving 4 bases not matched to a gene. CDR3 sequence: CASSDSSGGPNEQFF. CDR3 nucleotides: TGTGCCAGCAGTGACTCCTCGGGGGGGCCCAATGAGCAGTTCTTC.

The J gene is TRBJ1-2, the V gene TRBV29-1; no firm D call. Germline V gives CDR1 SQVTM, CDR2 ANQGSEA. CDR3 length: 13 residues. V lost 1 base and J 1 base, leaving 7 bases between the germline ends. CDR3 in DNA: TGCAGCGTTGAAGTGCCACTTAACTATGGCTACACCTTC. Amino acids: CSVEVPLNYGYTF.

The chain employs TRBV10-3 and TRBJ2-1, with D hard to call. The V gene lost 4 bases and the J gene lost 8 bases, with 18 bases spanning the gap. The CDR3 sequence is 15 residues long. Germline V gives CDR1 ENHRY, CDR2 SYGVKD. The CDR3 here is CAISVHGMGQYEQFF. The CDR3 DNA follows: TGTGCCATCAGTGTGCATGGAATGGGTCAATATGAGCAGTTCTTC.

The V and J genes are TRBV4-1 and TRBJ2-7; 7 nucleotides match TRBD1. Germline V CDR1 and CDR2: MGHRA, YSYEKL. The CDR3 is 16 amino acids. Unmatched junction bases numbered 7, after V lost 2 bases and J lost 0 bases. The CDR3 nucleotides are TGCGCCAGCAGCCAAATTCCGGGACAGCCCTCCTACGAGCAGTACTTC. Translation: CASSQIPGQPSYEQYF.

The chain carries TRBV5-1 and TRBJ1-5, with a tentative D call TRBD1 (5 bases). The V and J ends lost 4 bases and 1 base respectively, with 9 bases between them. Germline CDR1 is SGHRS and CDR2 is YFSETQ. This CDR3 contains 14 residues. CDR3: CASSMGESNQPQHF. The CDR3 coding sequence is TGCGCCAGCAGCATGGGGGAGAGCAATCAGCCCCAGCATTTT.

The sample holds a few counts of this clone. The chain links TRBV11-3 to TRBJ2-3; unclear D gene. CDR3 length: 11 residues. CDR1 SGHNT and CDR2 YENEEA come from the germline V gene. V lost 2 bases and J lost 4, with 1 base in between. The CDR3 loop reads CASSLSDTQYF. CDR3 bases: TGTGCCAGCAGCTTATCAGATACGCAGTATTTT.

The J gene is TRBJ2-3, the V gene TRBV7-9, with D hard to call. This CDR3 spans 14 amino acids. Trimming stripped 10 bases from V and 7 bases from J, with 21 bases between. Germline-derived CDR1 and CDR2 are SEHNR and FQNEAQ (reference sequence). The DNA of the CDR3 is TGTGCCACCCGTAAGGGTCACCCGGGCTATACGCAGTATTTT. Its protein is CATRKGHPGYTQYF.